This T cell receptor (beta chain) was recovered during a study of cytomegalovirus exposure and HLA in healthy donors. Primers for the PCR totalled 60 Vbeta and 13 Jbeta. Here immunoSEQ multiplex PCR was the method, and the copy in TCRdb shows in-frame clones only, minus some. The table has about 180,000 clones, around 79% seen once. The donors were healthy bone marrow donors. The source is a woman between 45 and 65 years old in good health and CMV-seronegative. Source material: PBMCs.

The DNA for the CDR3 is TGCGCCAGCAACCCGAGACAGGGGGTAGGTGGCACTGAAGCTTTCTTT. It is translated as CASNPRQGVGGTEAFF. The chain combines TRBV10-2 with TRBJ1-1; TRBD1 agrees at 9 bases. V trimming: 7 bases; J trimming: 4 bases; junction bases outside the gene matches: 13. The CDR3 is 16 residues long. The germline CDR1 and CDR2 sequences are WSHSY and SAAADI.